The 15 T cell receptor beta chains listed next were all sequenced from one sample in a study of PD-1 blockade in classical Hodgkin lymphoma (dated by TCRdb to 2019 to 2021). The sample's time point label, decoded: cycle 4 day 1 (C4D1), after less than 7 weeks of nivolumab. Relapse after autologous stem cell transplantation had occurred in all trial patients, and cohorts A, B and C were distinguished by prior brentuximab vedotin exposure. Library preparation employed the immunoSEQ multiplex PCR assay. TCRdb obtained this table from immuneACCESS and retained in-frame rearrangements with V and J assigned. These tables miss some clones; where compared with another copy, unresolved V genes account for less than half of the shortfall, and the remainder is unexplained. Counted in this sample were around 35,000 clones; approximately 68% of them appeared once. Approximately 4% of the sample is in the top ten clones.

This specimen consisted of peripheral blood mononuclear cells (PBMCs), obtained before the fourth cycle of nivolumab. These receptors all come from a human donor with classical Hodgkin lymphoma.

This chain links TRBV7-9 with TRBJ2-1, with D uncertain. V was shortened by 3 bases and J by 4 bases, with 16 bases between the two germline ends. Germline V lookup: CDR1 SEHNR, CDR2 FQNEAQ (reference sequence). The CDR3 runs to 16 residues. Here the CDR3 reads CASSFRAGAFYNEQFF. Here the CDR3 DNA reads TGTGCCAGCAGCTTTAGGGCAGGTGCCTTTTACAATGAGCAGTTCTTC. The variable domain in full, with the rest retrieved from reference TRBV7-9 and TRBJ2-1, is DTGVSQNPRHKITKRGQNVTFRCDPISEHNRLYWYRQTLGQGPEFLTYFQNEAQLEKSRLLSDRFSAERPKGSFSTLEIQRTEQGDSAMYLCASSFRAGAFYNEQFFGPGTRLTVL.

This chain uses TRBV2 with TRBJ2-7; 9 positions match TRBD1. Germline V CDR1 and CDR2: SNHLY, FYNNEI. This CDR3 has 15 residues. V shed 8 bases, J shed 1 base, and the junction held 9 bases outside the gene matches. The CDR3 bases are TGTGCCAGCCGTGGCGGGACAGGGATTTCCTACGAGCAGTACTTC. It codes for CASRGGTGISYEQYF.

The V gene is TRBV6-6, the J gene TRBJ1-1, with 7 bases aligning to TRBD1. V was pared by 5 bases and J by 11 bases, with 8 bases of the junction left unmatched. CDR3 length equals 12 residues. Germline assignment: CDR1 MNHNY and CDR2 SVGAGI (reference sequence). Here the CDR3 DNA reads TGTGCCAGCAGTCTCGGGACAGCGAGGGCTTTCTTT. This translates into CASSLGTARAFF.

The rearrangement joins TRBV6-1 to TRBJ2-7, with D perhaps TRBD1 (6 bases). Germline CDR1 and CDR2: MNHNS and SASEGT. V dropped 4 bases and J dropped 3 bases, with 13 bases sitting between them. The CDR3 has 14 residues. The CDR3 protein is CASSVPGTNYEQYF. The CDR3 DNA reads as TGTGCCAGCAGTGTACCCGGGACAAACTACGAGCAGTACTTC.

This clone was recorded only once. CDR3 sequence (DNA): TGTGCCAGCAGTTACCTGGGGGCCCATGGCTACACCTTC. Its translation is CASSYLGAHGYTF. The rearrangement links TRBV6-5 to TRBJ1-2; D may be TRBD1 (6 bases). CDR1 and CDR2 (germline): MNHEY, SVGAGI. This CDR3 is built from 13 residues. The germline V and J ends were trimmed by 2 bases and 6 bases, with 10 bases remaining between them.

The chain is built from TRBV18 and TRBJ2-5, with D maybe TRBD2 (6 bases). V shed 5 bases and J shed 4 bases, with 14 bases lying between them. Germline V lookup: CDR1 KGHSH, CDR2 LQKENI. The CDR3 contains 14 residues. The CDR3 region has the DNA TGTGCCAGCTCATCGGGACTCCTCCGAGAGACCCAGTACTTC. Translating it yields CASSSGLLRETQYF.

The chain uses TRBV18 and TRBJ2-3, with 7 positions matching TRBD1. Germline V gives CDR1 KGHSH, CDR2 LQKENI. V trimming: 0 bases; J trimming: 5 bases; junction bases outside the gene matches: 11. The CDR3 consists of 17 residues. DNA of the CDR3: TGTGCCAGCTCACCACCCCAGGGGGATAGTAGGGGAGATACGCAGTATTTT. Its protein is CASSPPQGDSRGDTQYF.

The V and J genes are TRBV4-3 and TRBJ2-2; 10 nucleotides agree with TRBD1. Germline lookup yields CDR1 LGHNA and CDR2 YSLEER. The CDR3 runs 18 residues. V was pared by 0 bases and J by 4 bases, with 8 bases of the junction left unmatched. In DNA form, the CDR3 reads TGCGCCAGCAGCCAAGATCTTCCGGGACAGGGGTCCACCGGGGAGCTGTTTTTT. This translates into CASSQDLPGQGSTGELFF.

The chain employs TRBV6-6 and TRBJ1-3; perhaps TRBD1 as D (6 bases). This CDR3 has 13 amino acids. Between the trimmed V and J ends, which lost 9 bases and 2 bases, there was a span of 11 bases. Germline lookup yields CDR1 MNHNY and CDR2 SVGAGI (reference sequence). CDR3 loop: CASEGVAGNTIYF. CDR3 nucleotide sequence: TGTGCCAGTGAGGGGGTCGCTGGAAACACCATATATTTT.

The chain employs TRBV25-1 and TRBJ2-7; TRBD2 is a possible D gene (5 bases). Germline V lookup: CDR1 MGHDK, CDR2 SYGVNS. The germline V and J ends were trimmed by 6 bases and 7 bases, with 16 bases remaining between them. The CDR3 length is 13 residues. The CDR3 bases are TGTGCCAGCAGCGACCATGGACTGGGAGAGCAGTACTTC. Translating gives CASSDHGLGEQYF.

A remark on this clone: The sample carries other DNA sequences with the same CDR3. The chain is built from TRBV27 and TRBJ1-1; 10 nucleotides match TRBD1. Germline assignment: CDR1 MNHEY and CDR2 SMNVEV (reference sequence). This CDR3 has 13 amino acids. V lost 3 bases, J lost 6 bases, and 1 base stayed unmatched. The CDR3 DNA follows: TGTGCCAGCAGTTTTGGACAGGGGGCTGAAGCTTTCTTT. Translation: CASSFGQGAEAFF.

There are a few counts of this clone. The chain combines TRBV19 with TRBJ1-1; D call uncertain. The germline CDR1 and CDR2 sequences are LNHDA and SQIVND (reference sequence). V shed 2 bases and J shed 1 base, with 5 bases lying between them. This CDR3 has 13 residues. This CDR3 is CASSIPENTEAFF. For the CDR3, the DNA is TGTGCCAGTAGTATACCGGAGAACACTGAAGCTTTCTTT.

This chain joins TRBV27 and TRBJ1-2; 7 nucleotides agree with TRBD1. This CDR3 is 14 amino acids long. The junction had 3 bases not matched to a gene; V was cut back by 0 bases and J by 5 bases. CDR1 is MNHEY, CDR2 SMNVEV, per germline (reference sequence). The CDR3 loop reads CASSLSQGWYGYTF. The CDR3 bases are TGTGCCAGCAGTTTATCACAGGGGTGGTATGGCTACACCTTC.

The rearrangement uses TRBV14 and TRBJ2-5, with 8 bases that match TRBD1. The V segment lost 3 bases and the J segment 5 bases; nucleotides outside the gene matches: 5. The CDR3 has 14 residues. The germline V gene has CDR1 SGHDN and CDR2 FVKESK. The CDR3 sequence: CASSQTGVRETQYF. Written as DNA, the CDR3 is TGTGCCAGCAGCCAGACAGGGGTTCGGGAGACCCAGTACTTC.

V is TRBV6-5 and J is TRBJ2-1, with 7 bases lining up with TRBD1. Germline V lookup: CDR1 MNHEY, CDR2 SVGAGI. The CDR3 extends over 15 amino acids. J was trimmed by 6 bases and V by 0 bases; bases with no gene match: 5. The CDR3 spells CASSYSTGHSNEQFF. As DNA, the CDR3 is TGTGCCAGCAGTTACTCGACAGGGCATAGCAATGAGCAGTTCTTC.